One sample yielded the 21 T cell receptor beta chains listed below, sequenced in a study of T cell responses to AZD1222 COVID-19 vaccine. Assay: immunoSEQ multiplex PCR; the TCRdb copy retains only in-frame clones and omits some. In the table there are around 130,000 clones, approximately 86% of which are singletons. Sample: peripheral blood, taken 28 days after the second AZD1222 dose. All receptors derive from an adult who received the AZD1222 COVID-19 vaccine.

V usage is TRBV4-2 and J usage is TRBJ2-1; D perhaps matches TRBD2 (5 bases). Trimming pared 0 bases from V and 1 base from J, leaving 10 bases between. CDR1 and CDR2 (germline): LGHNA, YNFKEQ. The CDR3 runs 16 residues. The CDR3 DNA sequence: TGTGCCAGCAGCCAAGATACTAGGAGTTCCTACAATGAGCAGTTCTTC. Protein sequence: CASSQDTRSSYNEQFF.

The chain joins TRBV6-2 or TRBV6-3 to TRBJ1-5; TRBD1 matches at 9 bases. V shed 3 bases, J shed 4 bases, and the junction held 4 bases outside the gene matches. The germline CDR1 and CDR2 sequences are MNHEY and SVGEGT. CDR3 length: 15 amino acids. CDR3 sequence: CASSYWGQGNQPQHF. The CDR3 nucleotides read TGTGCCAGCAGTTATTGGGGACAGGGAAATCAGCCCCAGCATTTT.

The V gene is TRBV7-2, the J gene TRBJ1-2; no clear D. This CDR3 region has 14 residues. The germline gives CDR1 SGHTA, CDR2 FQGNSA. The V end was cut by 5 bases, the J end by 3 bases, with 13 bases between. This chain's CDR3 is CASSQPGADYGYTF. CDR3 bases: TGTGCCAGCAGCCAACCCGGCGCTGACTATGGCTACACCTTC.

The chain employs TRBV19 and TRBJ1-1, with 7 bases lining up with TRBD1. The germline CDR1 and CDR2 sequences are LNHDA and SQIVND (reference sequence). The CDR3 totals 12 residues. V was pared by 6 bases and J by 11 bases, with 9 bases of the junction left unmatched. The CDR3 sequence: CASSLGQAAAFF. In nucleotides, the CDR3 is TGTGCCAGTAGCCTTGGACAGGCAGCCGCTTTCTTT.

This clone came up a few times. The V and J genes are TRBV27 and TRBJ2-7; TRBD2 agrees at 10 bases. The V gene's germline CDR1 is MNHEY and CDR2 SMNVEV (reference sequence). The CDR3 covers 15 residues. V trimming: 6 bases; J trimming: 5 bases; junction bases outside the gene matches: 10. CDR3 region: CASRSLAGDFNEQYF. In DNA, the CDR3 is TGTGCCAGCAGGTCGCTAGCGGGAGATTTTAACGAGCAGTACTTC.

This sequence joins TRBV25-1 and TRBJ2-1; D perhaps matches TRBD2 (6 bases). Per germline, CDR1 MGHDK and CDR2 SYGVNS. CDR3 length equals 12 residues. V lost 4 bases and J 10 bases, leaving 11 bases between the germline ends. The CDR3 DNA reads TGTGCCAGCAGTGGCTTCGGGAGAGAGCAGTTCTTC. Translation: CASSGFGREQFF.

This chain joins TRBV5-1 and TRBJ2-5, with 8 bases identical to TRBD2. There are 13 residues in the CDR3. J gave up 9 bases and V 4 bases, and 8 bases lay outside the gene matches. CDR1 and CDR2 from the germline V gene are SGHRS and YFSETQ. The CDR3 loop reads CASSLTSDGAQYF. CDR3 DNA sequence: TGCGCCAGCAGCCTGACTAGCGATGGGGCCCAGTACTTC.

DNA of the CDR3: TGTGCCAGTAGTCATGGGACAGACTCTGGAAACACCATATATTTT. Residues: CASSHGTDSGNTIYF. The chain combines TRBV19 with TRBJ1-3; 7 nucleotides agree with TRBD1. The CDR3 totals 15 residues. The germline V gene has CDR1 LNHDA and CDR2 SQIVND (reference sequence). The V segment lost 5 bases and the J segment 0 bases; nucleotides outside the gene matches: 4.

The rearrangement links TRBV24-1 to TRBJ2-3; 16 nucleotides align to TRBD2. The germline gives CDR1 KGHDR, CDR2 SFDVKD. The CDR3 totals 20 residues. J was trimmed by 5 bases and V by 3 bases; bases with no gene match: 13. For the CDR3, the DNA is TGTGCCACCAGTGATCCCGGGACTAGCGGGAGGGGGGGGCCCCGAGATACGCAGTATTTT. Residues: CATSDPGTSGRGGPRDTQYF.

The rearrangement uses TRBV5-1 and TRBJ1-1; the match to TRBD1 covers 7 bases. V dropped 0 bases and J dropped 6; count of bases not matched to a gene: 5. Per germline, CDR1 SGHRS and CDR2 YFSETQ. CDR3 length equals 14 residues. CDR3 sequence (DNA): TGCGCCAGCAGCTTGGAAGGGGGCTCGGCTGAAGCTTTCTTT. This codes for CASSLEGGSAEAFF.

This chain uses TRBV10-3 with TRBJ1-1; the D gene is possibly TRBD1 (5 bases). CDR1 and CDR2 from the germline V gene are ENHRY and SYGVKD. The CDR3 runs 13 residues. V gave up 0 bases and J gave up 8 bases, with 10 bases separating them. This CDR3 is CAISESGEGEAFF. The CDR3 bases are TGTGCCATCAGTGAGTCGGGGGAAGGGGAAGCTTTCTTT.

This clone was seen a single time. The genes are TRBV6-2 or TRBV6-3 and TRBJ2-5, with TRBD1 as a possible D gene (5 bases). V shed 0 bases and J shed 5 bases, with 19 bases lying between them. Germline V gives CDR1 MNHEY, CDR2 SVGEGT. The CDR3 extends over 17 amino acids. The CDR3 nucleotides read TGTGCCAGCAGTTACTCGATAGTAACAGGCACCAGGGAGACCCAGTACTTC. Translated, it gives CASSYSIVTGTRETQYF.

The J gene is TRBJ2-1, the V gene TRBV19; D not resolved. The CDR3 totals 12 residues. Germline assignment: CDR1 LNHDA and CDR2 SQIVND (reference sequence). V was cut by 6 bases and J by 4 bases, with 7 bases left in between. The CDR3 is CASSFNYNEQFF. The CDR3 DNA sequence: TGTGCCAGTAGCTTTAATTACAATGAGCAGTTCTTC.

The chain carries TRBV3-1 (or the pseudogene TRBV3-2) and TRBJ1-1, with D possibly TRBD1 on 5 matching bases. The ends were cut back, 0 bases at V and 6 bases at J, with 8 bases in the middle. Per germline, CDR1 LGHDT and CDR2 YNNKEL (reference sequence). This CDR3 spans 13 amino acids. The CDR3 bases are TGTGCCAGCAGCCAAGATGAAGGGGCTGAAGCTTTCTTT. Protein sequence: CASSQDEGAEAFF.

The chain has TRBV9 and TRBJ1-3, with D perhaps matching TRBD1 (6 bases). Germline V gene data show CDR1 as SGDLS and CDR2 as YYNGEE. V gave up 3 bases and J gave up 8 bases, with 12 bases separating them. The CDR3 totals 13 residues. Here the CDR3 reads CASSAGTRDTIYF. In DNA, the CDR3 is TGTGCCAGCAGCGCCGGGACACGGGACACCATATATTTT.

This clone was found a few times. V is TRBV18 and J is TRBJ1-1; no clear D. Per germline, CDR1 KGHSH and CDR2 LQKENI. The V end was cut by 4 bases, the J end by 1 base, with 7 bases between. The CDR3 is made up of 13 amino acids. DNA of the CDR3: TGTGCCAGCTCACAAACTACGAACACTGAAGCTTTCTTT. Protein: CASSQTTNTEAFF.

The chain combines TRBV6-2 or TRBV6-3 with TRBJ1-2; 7 bases match TRBD1. The germline gives CDR1 MNHEY, CDR2 SVGEGT. Trimming cost V 5 bases and J 2 bases; bases outside gene matches: 8. This CDR3 is 15 amino acids long. The CDR3 spells CASSPINRGNYGYTF. CDR3 coding DNA: TGTGCCAGCAGTCCCATTAACAGGGGAAACTATGGCTACACCTTC.

This sequence joins TRBV10-3 and TRBJ1-1, with D maybe TRBD1 (6 bases). Germline CDR1 is ENHRY and CDR2 is SYGVKD. CDR3 length: 13 residues. V was clipped by 10 bases and J by 2 bases, with 14 bases between them. The CDR3 coding sequence is TGTGCCACCCGACAGGAGATAAACACTGAAGCTTTCTTT. Protein sequence: CATRQEINTEAFF.

The chain combines TRBV7-9 with TRBJ2-3, with D unresolved. The CDR3 runs 14 residues. The germline V gene has CDR1 SEHNR and CDR2 FQNEAQ (reference sequence). The V and J ends lost 1 base and 4 bases respectively, with 9 bases between them. The CDR3 DNA sequence: TGTGCCAGCAGCTTAGGTAGCCCGGCAGATACGCAGTATTTT. Encoded protein: CASSLGSPADTQYF.

The J gene is TRBJ1-4, the V gene TRBV30; D not certain. V dropped 1 base and J dropped 7 bases, with 13 bases sitting between them. Looked up from germline, CDR1 is GTSNPN and CDR2 is SVGIG (reference sequence). This CDR3 has 14 amino acids. The CDR3 spells CAWSDKQGREKLFF. The DNA for the CDR3 is TGTGCCTGGAGTGACAAGCAAGGCCGTGAAAAACTGTTTTTT.

This rearrangement joins TRBV24-1 to TRBJ1-1; 9 nucleotides line up with TRBD1. This CDR3 spans 15 amino acids. From germline, CDR1 is KGHDR and CDR2 SFDVKD. With 2 bases clipped from V and 9 bases from J, the junction kept 9 bases outside the gene matches. CDR3 bases: TGTGCCACCAGTGATTCTTCCGGGACAGGGAACAAAGCTTTCTTT. Amino acids: CATSDSSGTGNKAFF.